The present entry profiles one TCR beta chain with its context. Data came from immunoSEQ multiplex PCR; TCRdb stores just in-frame clones and leaves some out. Of over 30,000 clones listed, around 83% are singletons. The data stem from a study of control samples from healthy donors and cancer patients. The receptor's source is a middle-aged woman with lung cancer. The sample consisted of PBMCs.

The CDR3 is CASSEASPPGETQYF. The CDR3 DNA reads as TGTGCCAGCAGTGAAGCGTCACCCCCTGGGGAGACCCAGTACTTC. J is TRBJ2-5 and V is TRBV6-1, with no clear D. Germline V gene data show CDR1 as MNHNS and CDR2 as SASEGT. This CDR3 is built from 15 residues. V was trimmed by 0 bases and J by 5 bases, leaving 13 bases between them.